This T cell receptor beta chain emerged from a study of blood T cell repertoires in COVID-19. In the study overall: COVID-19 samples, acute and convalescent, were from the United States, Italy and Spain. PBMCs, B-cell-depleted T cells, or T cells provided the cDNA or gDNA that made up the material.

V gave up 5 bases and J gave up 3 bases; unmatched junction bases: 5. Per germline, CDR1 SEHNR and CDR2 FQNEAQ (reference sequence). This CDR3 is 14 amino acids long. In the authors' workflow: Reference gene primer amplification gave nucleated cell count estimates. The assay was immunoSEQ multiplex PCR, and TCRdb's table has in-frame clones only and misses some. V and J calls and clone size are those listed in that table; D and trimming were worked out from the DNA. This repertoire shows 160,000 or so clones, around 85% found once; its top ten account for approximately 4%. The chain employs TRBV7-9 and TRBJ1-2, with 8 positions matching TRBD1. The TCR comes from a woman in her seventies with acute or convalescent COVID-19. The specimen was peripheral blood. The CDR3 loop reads CASSPTGDYYGYTF. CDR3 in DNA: TGTGCCAGCAGCCCGACAGGGGACTACTATGGCTACACCTTC.